The present TCR beta chain was sequenced within a study of blood T cell repertoires in COVID-19. Trimming at V came to 5 bases and at J to 1 base, leaving 3 bases not matched to a gene. Looked up from germline, CDR1 is SNHLY and CDR2 is FYNNEI. The length of the CDR3 is 15 residues. Source study methods: Scientists estimated how many nucleated cells there were by amplifying reference gene primers. Clones were sequenced by immunoSEQ multiplex PCR, and TCRdb holds only the in-frame ones, with some missing. V and J calls and clone size are as listed in that table; D and trimming were resolved from the DNA. Of approximately 490,000 clones listed, about 85% are singletons.

The source material was PBMCs or T cells enriched from blood (not recorded which). The chain is built from TRBV2 and TRBJ2-5; 11 positions agree with TRBD2. The sequence came from a woman under 30 who had recovered from COVID-19. DNA of the CDR3: TGTGCCAGCAGTCGACTAGCGGGGATCCAAGAGACCCAGTACTTC. It specifies CASSRLAGIQETQYF.